The 9 T cell receptor beta chains in this list originate from one sample, sequenced in a study of Graves' ophthalmopathy and Graves' hyperthyroidism. Transcripts of RNA were the source for amplifying TCR beta CDR3 regions. The first-round RT-PCR employed HTBI primers together with the Qiagen OneStep RT-PCR kit. A multiplex PCR was then performed as the second round. TCRdb reprocessed the multiplex PCR reads with MiXCR, giving one entry per CDR3 protein. The sample holds about 550,000 distinct CDR3 sequences, about 35% seen once. Source material: peripheral blood or thyroid tissue (not recorded which). These receptors originate from an adult man with Graves' hyperthyroidism.

At least ten counts were recorded for this clonotype. The chain links TRBV12-3 or TRBV12-4 to TRBJ2-5; 10 bases are shared with TRBD1. The V and J ends lost 7 bases and 3 bases, in that order; junction bases with no gene match: 8. The CDR3 covers 15 residues. CDR3 in DNA: TGTGCCAGCACCCTAACCGGGACAGGGGAAGAGACCCAGTACTTC. Its translation: CASTLTGTGEETQYF.

This chain uses TRBV24-1 with TRBJ1-1; TRBD1 matches 9 bases. The CDR3 covers 14 residues. CDR1 is KGHDR, CDR2 SFDVKD, per germline. The V segment lost 3 bases and the J segment 8 bases; nucleotides outside the gene matches: 6. CDR3: CATSDGQTGGEAFF. The CDR3 coding sequence is TGTGCCACCAGTGATGGTCAAACAGGGGGCGAAGCTTTCTTT.

V and J are TRBV16 and TRBJ1-5; D is ambiguous. The CDR3 is 19 residues long. CDR1 is KGHSY and CDR2 is FQNENV in the germline V gene. Trimming removed 1 base from V and 1 base from J, with 20 bases in between. As DNA, the CDR3 is TGTGCCAGCAGCCAATGGTATTCGGGGAAGTGGGGAAGCAATCAGCCCCAGCATTTT. Residues: CASSQWYSGKWGSNQPQHF.

This clonotype was counted at least ten times. The rearrangement uses TRBV12-3 or TRBV12-4 and TRBJ1-4; tentatively, D is TRBD1 (5 bases). V dropped 9 bases and J dropped 4 bases, with 12 bases sitting between them. CDR3 length: 13 amino acids. The CDR3 DNA sequence: TGTGCCAGTCAAGGACAACTTAATGAAAAACTGTTTTTT. It translates to CASQGQLNEKLFF.

The V call is TRBV10-3, the J call TRBJ2-3; possible D gene TRBD2, 5 bases. The CDR3 extends over 13 amino acids. The germline CDR1 and CDR2 sequences are ENHRY and SYGVKD. With 6 bases removed from V and 2 bases from J, the gap between germline ends came to 9 bases. CDR3 region: CAIRREDTDTQYF. The CDR3, as DNA: TGTGCCATCAGGAGGGAAGACACAGATACGCAGTATTTT.

Notes on this clonotype: A much larger clonotype is one base distant, so this may be a read error. V and J are TRBV10-3 and TRBJ1-2; D is unresolved. The CDR3 runs to 12 residues. Trimming left V 11 bases short and J 7 bases short, with 17 bases between. Germline assignment: CDR1 ENHRY and CDR2 SYGVKD. DNA of the CDR3: TGTGCCGGCAGTGACTCGTGGGGTGGCTACACCTTC. This sequence encodes CAGSDSWGGYTF.

This clonotype was picked up many times. The V gene is TRBV12-3 or TRBV12-4, the J gene TRBJ1-3, with unresolved D. The CDR3 has 13 residues. V dropped 5 bases and J dropped 4 bases, with 9 bases sitting between them. This CDR3 is CASSVSGGNTIYF. For the CDR3, the DNA is TGTGCCAGCAGTGTCTCGGGAGGAAACACCATATATTTT.

The chain joins TRBV9 to TRBJ1-2; D gene unclear. Germline values: CDR1 SGDLS, CDR2 YYNGEE. Between the trimmed V and J ends, which lost 2 bases and 12 bases, there was a span of 14 bases. The CDR3 loop spans 12 amino acids. CDR3 sequence: CASSVRAGGDTF. CDR3 nucleotide sequence: TGTGCCAGCAGCGTGAGAGCGGGAGGCGACACCTTC. The whole variable domain, filled in from reference TRBV9 and TRBJ1-2, reads DSGVTQTPKHLITATGQRVTLRCSPRSGDLSVYWYQQSLDQGLQFLIQYYNGEERAKGNILERFSAQQFPDLHSELNLSSLELGDSALYFCASSVRAGGDTFGSGTRLTVV.

This clonotype was seen at least ten times. DNA of the CDR3: TGTGCCAGCAGTCATTCGACTAGCGCCCTCCACGAGCAGTACTTC. Amino acid sequence: CASSHSTSALHEQYF. V and J are TRBV6-1 and TRBJ2-7; 8 bases fit TRBD2. With 5 bases clipped from V and 5 bases from J, the junction kept 11 bases outside the gene matches. Germline CDR1 MNHNS, CDR2 SASEGT. The CDR3 has 15 amino acids.